This T cell receptor beta chain was recorded in a study of molecular identifiers for immune sequencing clone quantification. Notes on the study in general: In CMV-specific effectors, clones above 20 copies held over 99% of molecules; naive, under 1%. Among 900,000 to 1,000,000 naive cells, spiked Jurkat TCR RNA from a single cell was reportedly detectable. Identical barcode-sharing TCR molecules could lead to underestimated sizes for highly expanded clones.

MiXCR was run by TCRdb on the PCR reads, yielding one entry per CDR3 protein. The sample carries 550,000 to 750,000 distinct CDR3 sequences, 15% to 20% recorded once. Trimming took off 1 base at V and 7 bases at J, with 20 bases between the two ends. CDR1 and CDR2 from the germline V gene are SEHNR and FQNEAQ (reference sequence). CDR3 length: 16 amino acids. About this clonotype: The antigen is unknown.

Sequencing input: naive CD8+ T cells from blood, with Jurkat cell RNA spiked in. Subset specified: FACS-sorted CD8+CD4-CCR7+CD45RA+ naive T cells. This chain connects TRBV7-9 to TRBJ2-7, with D tentatively TRBD1 (6 bases). The receptor's source is a human donor in good health. Some libraries in this study had Jurkat cell RNA spiked in. The CDR3 loop is CASSLGVQGDLGEQYF. For the CDR3, the DNA is TGTGCCAGCAGCTTAGGAGTACAGGGTGATCTGGGTGAGCAGTACTTC.